Each of the 14 T cell receptor beta chains below was sequenced from the same sample in a study of blood T cell repertoires in COVID-19. The assay was immunoSEQ multiplex PCR, and TCRdb's table has in-frame clones only and misses some. There are approximately 170,000 clones in the sample; about four fifths occur only once, and under 13% lies in the top ten. Sequencing input: peripheral blood. The receptors derive from a man in his sixties or seventies with active or convalescent COVID-19.

V and J are TRBV18 and TRBJ2-5, with D perhaps matching TRBD1 (6 bases). Per germline, CDR1 KGHSH and CDR2 LQKENI. V was shortened by 6 bases and J by 2 bases, with 10 bases between the two germline ends. The length of the CDR3 is 13 residues. The CDR3, as DNA: TGTGCCAGCTCCCCGGGACATCAAGAGACCCAGTACTTC. It codes for CASSPGHQETQYF.

The chain combines TRBV5-1 with TRBJ2-7, with TRBD1 as a possible D gene (6 bases). Trimming pared 5 bases from V and 1 base from J, leaving 16 bases between. Germline values: CDR1 SGHRS, CDR2 YFSETQ. The CDR3 runs to 15 residues. The CDR3 here is CASSLTGALSYEQYF. The CDR3 coding sequence is TGCGCCAGCAGTTTGACAGGAGCCCTATCCTACGAGCAGTACTTC.

The count of this clone is one. The chain couples TRBV7-2 to TRBJ2-7; D gene uncertain. This CDR3 has 13 amino acids. Germline-derived CDR1 and CDR2 are SGHTA and FQGNSA. V lost 2 bases and J lost 4, with 9 bases in between. For the CDR3, the DNA is TGTGCCAGCAGCTTAATGCGGAATTACGAGCAGTACTTC. The encoded protein is CASSLMRNYEQYF.

This rearrangement joins TRBV7-2 to TRBJ2-6, with 7 bases matching TRBD2. The CDR3 has 17 residues. CDR1 and CDR2 from the germline V gene are SGHTA and FQGNSA. After removal of 1 base from V and 2 bases from J, the junction contained 5 bases not matched to a gene. CDR3 sequence (DNA): TGTGCCAGCAGCTTAGGCCTAGCGGTGACTGGGGCCAACGTCCTGACTTTC. Residues: CASSLGLAVTGANVLTF.

This chain uses TRBV6-5 with TRBJ2-3; a possible D gene is TRBD2 (6 bases). With 3 bases removed from V and 5 bases from J, the gap between germline ends came to 15 bases. The CDR3 covers 15 residues. Germline-derived CDR1 and CDR2 are MNHEY and SVGAGI. In nucleotides, the CDR3 is TGTGCCAGCAGTTATTCCCGGGACGGGGGAGATACGCAGTATTTT. Translating gives CASSYSRDGGDTQYF.

The chain recombines TRBV6-2 or TRBV6-3 with TRBJ1-2; D unclear. The CDR3 spans 12 residues. The V gene lost 5 bases and the J gene lost 4 bases, with 8 bases spanning the gap. CDR1 MNHEY and CDR2 SVGEGT come from the germline V gene. The CDR3 bases are TGTGCCAGCAGTCAAGCGATCTATGGCTACACCTTC. Its translation: CASSQAIYGYTF.

The rearrangement links TRBV27 to TRBJ2-3, with 8 nucleotides matching TRBD2. The CDR3 has 18 residues. Germline V CDR1 and CDR2: MNHEY, SMNVEV (reference sequence). V lost 7 bases, J lost 2 bases, and 17 bases stayed unmatched. This chain's CDR3 is CASKTLPGGGSYTDTQYF. The CDR3 coding sequence is TGTGCCAGCAAGACCCTCCCGGGGGGGGGATCTTACACAGATACGCAGTATTTT.

This clone came up once. The chain recombines TRBV27 with TRBJ1-5; weak D call: TRBD1 (5 bases). Germline V lookup: CDR1 MNHEY, CDR2 SMNVEV (reference sequence). V was shortened by 5 bases and J by 3 bases, with 17 bases between the two germline ends. This CDR3 is built from 16 residues. CDR3 sequence: CASSGEIGRVNQPQHF. CDR3 bases: TGTGCCAGCAGTGGGGAAATAGGCAGGGTCAATCAGCCCCAGCATTTT.

The rearrangement uses TRBV24-1 and TRBJ2-3; D is unclear. This CDR3 is built from 12 residues. Germline CDR1 KGHDR, CDR2 SFDVKD. V dropped 6 bases and J dropped 5 bases, with 8 bases sitting between them. The CDR3 protein is CATSKTGDTQYF. CDR3 sequence (DNA): TGTGCCACCAGTAAAACGGGAGATACGCAGTATTTT.

The rearrangement uses TRBV5-1 and TRBJ1-3; 7 bases match TRBD1. Germline V gives CDR1 SGHRS, CDR2 YFSETQ. The CDR3 spans 16 residues. The V and J ends lost 5 bases and 0 bases, in that order; junction bases with no gene match: 8. The CDR3 here is CASSSSTGVSGNTIYF. The CDR3 DNA sequence: TGCGCCAGCAGTTCTTCTACAGGGGTCTCTGGAAACACCATATATTTT.

The rearrangement joins TRBV6-1 to TRBJ2-1; D not resolved. The germline V gene has CDR1 MNHNS and CDR2 SASEGT. This CDR3 region has 17 residues. The ends were cut back, 0 bases at V and 5 bases at J, with 17 bases in the middle. The CDR3 DNA follows: TGTGCCAGCAGTGAAGCGCGATTTCGTGCCACCCACAATGAGCAGTTCTTC. The encoded protein is CASSEARFRATHNEQFF.

This chain links TRBV30 with TRBJ1-2, with a possible D match to TRBD1 (6 bases). Germline lookup yields CDR1 GTSNPN and CDR2 SVGIG (reference sequence). The V end was cut by 2 bases, the J end by 4 bases, with 17 bases between. There are 15 residues in the CDR3. The CDR3 region is CAWSPPDRRAYGYTF. Written as DNA, the CDR3 is TGTGCCTGGAGTCCGCCAGACAGGCGAGCCTATGGCTACACCTTC. The variable domain in full, with the rest retrieved from reference TRBV30 and TRBJ1-2, is SQTIHQWPATLVQPVGSPLSLECTVEGTSNPNLYWYRQAAGRGLQLLFYSVGIGQISSEVPQNLSASRPQDRQFILSSKKLLLSDSGFYLCAWSPPDRRAYGYTFGSGTRLTVV.

The CDR3: CASRTGSLNSPLHF. The CDR3 DNA sequence: TGTGCCAGCAGGACAGGCTCCCTTAATTCACCCCTCCACTTT. The chain has TRBV28 and TRBJ1-6; D perhaps matches TRBD1 (6 bases). The CDR3 runs to 14 residues. CDR1 is MDHEN, CDR2 SYDVKM, per germline. Trimming pared 6 bases from V and 6 bases from J, leaving 12 bases between.

The J gene is TRBJ2-5, the V gene TRBV2; maybe TRBD1 (6 bases). Germline assignment: CDR1 SNHLY and CDR2 FYNNEI. The CDR3 runs to 13 residues. The ends were cut back, 7 bases at V and 1 base at J, with 10 bases in the middle. CDR3 sequence reads: CASIRGSQETQYF. CDR3 DNA sequence: TGTGCCAGCATAAGGGGGTCCCAAGAGACCCAGTACTTC.